The 8 T cell receptor beta chains given below trace back to one sample, sequenced in a study of T cell clonotyping in hematopoietic cell transplantation. Here immunoSEQ multiplex PCR was the method, and the copy in TCRdb shows in-frame clones only, minus some. This sample has approximately 5,900 clones, with about nine tenths found just once. This specimen was peripheral blood mononuclear cells, taken 100 days after allogeneic stem cell transplant. Receptors were obtained from a male patient in his thirties or forties who had an allogeneic stem cell transplant from an unrelated donor, so the T cells may come from the graft donor. Some clones in this sample may be carry-over from other donors' samples.

The chain couples TRBV6-6 to TRBJ1-1; 8 positions agree with TRBD1. The length of the CDR3 is 14 residues. After removal of 6 bases from V and 1 base from J, the junction contained 4 bases not matched to a gene. Germline lookup yields CDR1 MNHNY and CDR2 SVGAGI (reference sequence). CDR3 amino acids: CASSQGARNTEAFF. Written as DNA, the CDR3 is TGTGCCAGCAGCCAGGGGGCTAGGAACACTGAAGCTTTCTTT.

The chain is built from TRBV19 and TRBJ2-5; D unclear. The V end lost 5 bases, the J end lost 0 bases, and 10 bases lay between the germline ends. Germline-derived CDR1 and CDR2 are LNHDA and SQIVND (reference sequence). The CDR3 has 14 amino acids. The CDR3 DNA follows: TGTGCCAGTAGTGCCACAGAGAACCAAGAGACCCAGTACTTC. It specifies CASSATENQETQYF.

The chain carries TRBV7-8 and TRBJ2-6; D might be TRBD1 or TRBD2, each matching 6 bases. Deletions cut 3 bases from V and 5 bases from J, with 14 bases between. The CDR3 loop spans 16 amino acids. The germline V gene encodes CDR1 SGHVS and CDR2 FQNEAQ. In nucleotides, the CDR3 is TGTGCCAGCAGCTTTTCACAGGGAGGCTGGGCCAACGTCCTGACTTTC. Translation gives CASSFSQGGWANVLTF.

This chain joins TRBV19 and TRBJ1-5; no clear D. This CDR3 is built from 11 residues. With 8 bases removed from V and 5 bases from J, the gap between germline ends came to 7 bases. CDR1 is LNHDA, CDR2 SQIVND, per germline (reference sequence). CDR3 sequence (DNA): TGTGCCAGTGGGTGGGATCAGCCCCAGCATTTT. Translating gives CASGWDQPQHF.

This chain links TRBV30 with TRBJ1-4; TRBD1 is a possible D gene (6 bases). Germline V gives CDR1 GTSNPN, CDR2 SVGIG (reference sequence). Deletions cut 1 base from V and 5 bases from J, with 14 bases between. The CDR3 contains 15 residues. CDR3: CAWSGVWQGNEKLFF. The CDR3 DNA is TGTGCCTGGAGTGGGGTATGGCAGGGGAATGAAAAACTGTTTTTT. Based on the CDR3 plus reference TRBV30 and TRBJ1-4, the full variable domain is SQTIHQWPATLVQPVGSPLSLECTVEGTSNPNLYWYRQAAGRGLQLLFYSVGIGQISSEVPQNLSASRPQDRQFILSSKKLLLSDSGFYLCAWSGVWQGNEKLFFGSGTQLSVL.

The rearrangement links TRBV5-4 to TRBJ2-7; D assignment may be TRBD1 or TRBD2 (5 bases each). The V gene's germline CDR1 is SGHNT and CDR2 YYREEE (reference sequence). V lost 3 bases and J lost 2, with 9 bases in between. This CDR3 region has 13 residues. CDR3 DNA sequence: TGTGCCAGCAGCTCTGGGACGGCCTACGAGCAGTACTTC. It codes for CASSSGTAYEQYF.

The genes are TRBV29-1 and TRBJ2-5; D possibly corresponds to TRBD1 (5 bases). Near its end, the DNA agrees better with TRBJ2-7, so the J call may be wrong. CDR1 is SQVTM and CDR2 is ANQGSEA in the germline V gene. This CDR3 is 11 amino acids long. The CDR3 loop reads CSVEVGPEQYF. In DNA form, the CDR3 reads TGCAGCGTTGAAGTGGGGCCCGAGCAGTACTTC.

The genes are TRBV11-2 and TRBJ1-5; tentative D call: TRBD1 (5 bases). Germline lookup yields CDR1 SGHAT and CDR2 FQNNGV. CDR3 length: 14 residues. V was trimmed by 5 bases and J by 4 bases, leaving 12 bases between them. The CDR3 sequence is CASSRPGGNQPQHF. The CDR3 DNA reads as TGTGCCAGCAGCCGTCCTGGGGGGAATCAGCCCCAGCATTTT.